The entry that follows covers one T cell receptor beta chain sequence. This sample was included in a study of tumor-infiltrating lymphocytes in oesophageal squamous cell carcinoma. Via MiXCR, TCRdb re-called the PCR reads, giving one row per CDR3 protein. In the table there are approximately 11,000 distinct CDR3 sequences, around 50% of which are singletons. The sequence derives from a male donor with esophageal squamous cell carcinoma. The material sequenced was esophageal tumor tissue.

The CDR3 DNA is TGTGCCAGCAGGAACAGGGGGCGTTTCTACAATGAGCAGTTCTTC. It translates to CASRNRGRFYNEQFF. The rearrangement links TRBV27 to TRBJ2-1; 9 nucleotides line up with TRBD1. V lost 6 bases, J lost 3 bases, and 6 bases stayed unmatched. Germline V CDR1 and CDR2: MNHEY, SMNVEV (reference sequence). The CDR3 has 15 residues.